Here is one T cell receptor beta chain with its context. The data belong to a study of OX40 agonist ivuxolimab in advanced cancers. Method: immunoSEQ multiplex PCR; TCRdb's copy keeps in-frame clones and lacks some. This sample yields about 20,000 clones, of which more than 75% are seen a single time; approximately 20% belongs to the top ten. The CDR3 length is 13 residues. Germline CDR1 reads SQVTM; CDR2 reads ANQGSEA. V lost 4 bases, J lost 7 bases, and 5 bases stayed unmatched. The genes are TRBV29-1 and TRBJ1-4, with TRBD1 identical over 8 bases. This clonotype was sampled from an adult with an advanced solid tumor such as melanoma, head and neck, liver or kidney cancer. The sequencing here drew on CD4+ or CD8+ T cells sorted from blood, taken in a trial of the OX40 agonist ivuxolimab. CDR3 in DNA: TGCAGCGTTGTAGGGACAGGTCGTGAAAAACTGTTTTTT. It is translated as CSVVGTGREKLFF.